This T cell receptor beta chain was recorded in a study of Graves' ophthalmopathy and Graves' hyperthyroidism. Certain patients, namely those with other autoimmune diseases, uncontrolled infections, pregnancy or lactation, were excluded. RNA served as the template for amplifying TCR beta CDR3 regions. In the first round, RT-PCR was carried out with HTBI primers, and a multiplex PCR formed the second round. MiXCR, run by TCRdb on the multiplex PCR reads, gives a single entry per CDR3 protein. This repertoire shows roughly 1.1 million distinct CDR3 sequences, roughly 35% found once; its top ten account for around 10%. The study, taken as a whole, reports: Blood also contained most of the expanded thyroid clonotypes above 0.001 frequency.

This clonotype was counted between two and nine times. No antigen is known for it. The V end was cut by 5 bases, the J end by 8 bases, with 22 bases between. This CDR3 has 17 amino acids. CDR1 and CDR2 (germline): SGHVS, FNYEAQ. The gene calls are TRBV7-6 and TRBJ2-6; D might be TRBD1 (7 bases). The sequence was obtained from an adult man with Graves' hyperthyroidism. Sequenced input: peripheral blood or thyroid tissue (not recorded which). The CDR3 DNA follows: TGTGCCAGCAGCCCGGGAGACAGGGTGTTTGTGACCAACGTCCTGACTTTC. Translating it yields CASSPGDRVFVTNVLTF. The variable domain in full, completed from reference TRBV7-6 and TRBJ2-6, reads GAGVSQSPRYKVTKRGQDVALRCDPISGHVSLYWYRQALGQGPEFLTYFNYEAQQDKSGLPNDRFSAERPEGSISTLTIQRTEQRDSAMYRCASSPGDRVFVTNVLTFGAGSRLTVL.